This is a list of T cell receptor beta chains from one sample in a study of cytomegalovirus exposure and HLA in healthy donors. The table came from immunoSEQ multiplex PCR; TCRdb's copy has only in-frame clones and leaves some out. The sample has about 190,000 clones; about three quarters are singletons. The sequencing input was PBMCs. The receptor set was obtained from a woman aged 40 to 50 in good health and CMV-seronegative. CDR3s include the opening cysteine and the closing phenylalanine or tryptophan. The D gene is left open where the match is weak. Expanded clones get a size class; other rows say once, few or many, or leave the size out.

CDR3 length,V gene,clone size,J gene,D gene,CDR3 DNA,CDR3 protein
14,TRBV25-1,.,TRBJ2-3,.,TGTGCCAGCAGCGAACTCCAAGGGGAAGATACGCAGTATTTT,CASSELQGEDTQYF
13,TRBV4-1,.,TRBJ2-5,.,TGCGCCAGCAGCCGACAAGACCAAGAGACCCAGTACTTC,CASSRQDQETQYF
15,TRBV2,.,TRBJ2-2,.,TGTGCCAGCAGTCTGGACAGCCTAAACACCGGGGAGCTGTTTTTT,CASSLDSLNTGELFF
15,TRBV5-6,.,TRBJ1-1,.,TGTGCCAGCAGCTTCGGGGGGCTAAGAGGATCTGAAGCTTTCTTT,CASSFGGLRGSEAFF
14,TRBV5-6,few,TRBJ2-7,.,TGTGCCAGCAGACCCCGGGGGGCTCCGGGCGAGCAGTACTTC,CASRPRGAPGEQYF
14,TRBV5-4,.,TRBJ1-6,.,TGTGCCAGCAGCTCCTGGACAGATTTGGCACCCCTCCACTTT,CASSSWTDLAPLHF
12,TRBV7-6,.,TRBJ1-2,.,TGTGCCAGCAGCTTAATGGGAGATGGCTACACCTTC,CASSLMGDGYTF
14,TRBV7-8,.,TRBJ1-1,.,TGTGCCAGCATTACCCAGACAGGGAACACTGAAGCTTTCTTT,CASITQTGNTEAFF
14,TRBV6-5,once,TRBJ1-2,.,TGTGCCAGCAGCCCGACCGTAACAGGGTACGGCTACACCTTC,CASSPTVTGYGYTF
17,TRBV11-3,.,TRBJ2-6,.,TGTGCCAGCAGCCGTCGAGGGGGGGTCTCTGGGGCCAACGTCCTGACTTTC,CASSRRGGVSGANVLTF
17,TRBV7-6,.,TRBJ2-3,.,TGTGCCAGCAGCACGACTAGTTCCCCTCTCGGCACAGATACGCAGTATTTT,CASSTTSSPLGTDTQYF
11,TRBV6-1,.,TRBJ1-1,.,TGTGCCAGCAGACGGGACACTGAAGCTTTCTTT,CASRRDTEAFF
11,TRBV5-4,.,TRBJ2-7,.,TGTGCCAGCAGCTTGGGCGGAGACCAGTACTTC,CASSLGGDQYF
16,TRBV13,.,TRBJ1-1,TRBD1,TGTGCCAGCAGCTTAAGGACAGGGGCCATGAACACTGAAGCTTTCTTT,CASSLRTGAMNTEAFF
17,TRBV9,once,TRBJ2-5,TRBD1,TGTGCCAGCAGCGTAGGGGCCGGGACAGGGGCCCAAGAGACCCAGTACTTC,CASSVGAGTGAQETQYF
16,TRBV2,.,TRBJ2-2,.,TGTGCCAGCAGTGCCGTCGGGGACTCGCGGGGCGGGGAGCTGTTTTTT,CASSAVGDSRGGELFF
19,TRBV4-3,few,TRBJ2-1,TRBD2,TGCGCCAGCAGCCAAGATAGAGGGGGTAGGACTAGCGGGAGGGATGAGCAGTTCTTC,CASSQDRGGRTSGRDEQFF
16,TRBV6-6,.,TRBJ2-7,TRBD2,TGTGCCAGCGGCGTGGGTACGGGGGGGCCTCTCTACGAGCAGTACTTC,CASGVGTGGPLYEQYF
17,TRBV7-2,.,TRBJ2-1,TRBD2,TGTGCCAGCAGCCCTACTAGCGGGAGGAGCTCCTACAATGAGCAGTTCTTC,CASSPTSGRSSYNEQFF
15,TRBV19,.,TRBJ1-1,TRBD1,TGTGCCAGCCGGGACAGGGGTGGTCCCGACACTGAAGCTTTCTTT,CASRDRGGPDTEAFF
17,TRBV9,.,TRBJ1-1,TRBD1,TGTGCCAGCAGCGCCGGGACAGGGGCGACCATGAACACTGAAGCTTTCTTT,CASSAGTGATMNTEAFF
16,TRBV6-1,.,TRBJ1-4,TRBD1,TGTGCCAGCAGTGACGACAGGGGAATAACTAATGAAAAACTGTTTTTT,CASSDDRGITNEKLFF
13,TRBV25-1,.,TRBJ2-7,.,TGTGCCAGTCGAGCAGGGGCGTCCTACGAGCAGTACTTC,CASRAGASYEQYF
15,TRBV9,.,TRBJ2-2,TRBD2,TGTGCCAGCAGCGTAGACGGCGGGAGGACCGGGGAGCTGTTTTTT,CASSVDGGRTGELFF
12,TRBV29-1,.,TRBJ2-5,.,TGCAGCGTTGAAGCGGGGGTCGAGACCCAGTACTTC,CSVEAGVETQYF
14,TRBV10-3,.,TRBJ1-1,TRBD1,TGTGCCATCAGTGACAGGGGGCTGGGGTCTGAAGCTTTCTTT,CAISDRGLGSEAFF
15,TRBV7-8,.,TRBJ1-1,TRBD1,TGTGCCAGCAGCTTTTGGGACAGCCTGAACACTGAAGCTTTCTTT,CASSFWDSLNTEAFF
15,TRBV19,.,TRBJ2-5,.,TGTGCCAGTAGTATGACAGGTATTCTTCAAGAGACCCAGTACTTC,CASSMTGILQETQYF
16,TRBV4-1,few,TRBJ1-3,TRBD1,TGCGCCAGCCGGCGGGAATCGACAGGGTCTGGAAACACCATATATTTT,CASRRESTGSGNTIYF
13,TRBV7-2,.,TRBJ2-5,.,TGTGCCAGCAGCCTCCAAGCCCAAGAGACCCAGTACTTC,CASSLQAQETQYF
15,TRBV29-1,few,TRBJ2-3,TRBD1,TGCAGCGTTGGTAGGGGACAGGGGGGAACAGATACGCAGTATTTT,CSVGRGQGGTDTQYF
15,TRBV28,once,TRBJ1-5,TRBD1,TGTGCCAGCAGTTCCTTGACAGGGGAGGATCAGCCCCAGCATTTT,CASSSLTGEDQPQHF
18,TRBV28,.,TRBJ2-3,TRBD2,TGTGCCAGCAGTTTTATGCCTAGCGGGAGGAAGAGCACAGATACGCAGTATTTT,CASSFMPSGRKSTDTQYF
17,TRBV7-9,.,TRBJ2-3,TRBD1,TGTGCCAGCAGCTTTCCCCCGGGACAGGGGGGCGCAGATACGCAGTATTTT,CASSFPPGQGGADTQYF
19,TRBV5-8,.,TRBJ2-2,TRBD2,TGTGCCAGCAGTCGCGTTTACGGGACTAGCGGCTTGAACACCGGGGAGCTGTTTTTT,CASSRVYGTSGLNTGELFF
16,TRBV5-6,few,TRBJ1-4,.,TGTGCCAGCAGCCGGCCGGGGGGGGCAACTAATGAAAAACTGTTTTTT,CASSRPGGATNEKLFF
13,TRBV6-4,.,TRBJ1-1,.,TGTGCCAGCAGTGAGGCGGTGAACACTGAAGCTTTCTTT,CASSEAVNTEAFF
20,TRBV5-1,.,TRBJ2-6,TRBD1,TGCGCCAGCAGCCAACCCAGGCCCGGACAGGGGGCCTCTGGGGCCAACGTCCTGACTTTC,CASSQPRPGQGASGANVLTF
15,TRBV6-5,.,TRBJ1-1,TRBD1,TGTGCCAGCAGTTACTCCCGACAGGGAGGAACTGAAGCTTTCTTT,CASSYSRQGGTEAFF
12,TRBV28,.,TRBJ2-1,.,TGTGCCAGCAGTTTAGGCGGAAATGAGCAGTTCTTC,CASSLGGNEQFF
16,TRBV25-1,.,TRBJ2-1,TRBD1,TGTGCCAGCAGTGCTCGGCCCGGGACAGGGGGCAATGAGCAGTTCTTC,CASSARPGTGGNEQFF
16,TRBV2,.,TRBJ1-1,.,TGTGCCAGCAGTGAAATTCGGGGGGCGCGGAACACTGAAGCTTTCTTT,CASSEIRGARNTEAFF
13,TRBV27,.,TRBJ2-1,.,TGTGCCAGCACCAAACAGGAGAGGAATGAGCAGTTCTTC,CASTKQERNEQFF
16,TRBV7-3,.,TRBJ2-2,TRBD2,TGTGCCAGCAGCTCCGGACTAGCGGGATCGGGCGGGGAGCTGTTTTTT,CASSSGLAGSGGELFF
14,TRBV7-3,.,TRBJ2-3,.,TGTGCCAGCAGCTCCCTTTCGAGCACAGATACGCAGTATTTT,CASSSLSSTDTQYF
15,TRBV9,few,TRBJ2-2,TRBD1,TGTGCCAGCAGCCCTCGGACAGGGAACACCGGGGAGCTGTTTTTT,CASSPRTGNTGELFF
12,TRBV6-5,.,TRBJ1-2,TRBD1,TGTGCCAGCAGTTGGGACAGGGCAGGCTACACCTTC,CASSWDRAGYTF
13,TRBV29-1,.,TRBJ1-2,.,TGCAGCGTTTCCGCTGACAGATTGGGTGGCTACACCTTC,CSVSADRLGGYTF